The 3 T cell receptor beta chains reported below all come from one sample, sequenced in a study of T cell responses to AZD1222 COVID-19 vaccine. Assay used: immunoSEQ multiplex PCR; TCRdb lists only in-frame clones, some missing. The sample contains 150,000 or so clones, approximately 94% of which appear only once. Sequenced here: peripheral blood, sampled on day 0 of AZD1222 vaccination. Receptors were obtained from an adult in good health.

The chain has TRBV5-1 and TRBJ2-2; 7 bases fit TRBD1. The CDR3 spans 15 residues. Germline trimming cut 4 bases from V and 1 base from J; bases unmatched to any gene: 4. Germline loops: CDR1 SGHRS, CDR2 YFSETQ. CDR3 amino acids: CASSPGTENTGELFF. Written as DNA, the CDR3 is TGCGCCAGCAGCCCAGGGACAGAGAACACCGGGGAGCTGTTTTTT.

J is TRBJ2-3 and V is TRBV12-3 or TRBV12-4; D is unresolved. V lost 5 bases and J 8 bases, leaving 8 bases between the germline ends. The CDR3 spans 11 residues. CDR3 region: CASSRPGTQYF. Written as DNA, the CDR3 is TGTGCCAGCAGTAGGCCCGGTACGCAGTATTTT.

The gene calls are TRBV6-5 and TRBJ1-6, with D possibly matching TRBD1 (5 bases). CDR1 MNHEY and CDR2 SVGAGI come from the germline V gene. CDR3 length: 14 amino acids. V shed 2 bases and J shed 6 bases, with 8 bases lying between them. The CDR3 is CASSYPGPNSPLHF. The CDR3 DNA sequence: TGTGCCAGCAGTTACCCGGGACCTAATTCACCCCTCCACTTT.